This entry concerns a single T cell receptor beta chain. This clone was seen more than once but under ten times. Its antigen is not yet known. Base-call qualities are not available, and no considerably larger clone is one nucleotide away. The sample originates from a study of blood T cell repertoires in COVID-19 (dated by TCRdb to about 2020). Background on the whole study: The collaborator samples originated in the United States, Italy and Spain and spanned the acute and convalescent phases of COVID-19. The samples were drawn from the first 160 participants of the ongoing ImmuneRACE study and from 950 to 1,500 subjects provided by 6 global collaborators. A de-identified subject ID, COVID-19 status, age in years and sex were almost always included in the sample metadata. A freely available public database, intended as a resource for researchers studying the immune response to SARS-CoV-2, is where the repertoires were released. Where available, HLA class I and class II types were obtained from metadata supplied by the sample provider rather than from assay-based typing. The dataset comprised deeply sampled blood TCRbeta repertoires from subjects exposed to, actively infected with, or recovered from COVID-19. The prospective study material was composed of cDNA or gDNA derived from T cells, B-cell-depleted T cells, or PBMCs.

General findings and caveats noted by the study authors: The amount of clinical and demographic metadata varied by source and participant and was provided uncurated.

The immunoSEQ Assay, a bias-controlled multiplex PCR, was used to amplify TCRbeta CDR3 regions from genomic DNA. The authors' analysis ran thus. The number of nucleated cells in each sample was estimated from the amplification of reference gene primers within the assay. To quantify the absolute abundance of each unique TCRbeta CDR3 rearrangement, sequence reads were collapsed and filtered. For each sample, productive Simpson clonality was calculated by taking the square root of Simpson's diversity index across productive rearrangements. TCRdb limited this immuneACCESS table to in-frame rearrangements with V and J called. A share of clones is missing; checked studies link under half to unresolved V genes, and the rest is unexplained. The V and J calls and clone size come from that table; D and trimming were worked out from the DNA. This sample comprises about 160,000 clones, under 85% of them detected only once. The ten largest account for 3.7% of the sample.

V gives up 3 bases and J gives up 2 bases, and the segment between their germline ends measures 10 bases. Based on the germline V gene (reference sequence), the CDR1 and CDR2 sequences are LNHDA and SQIVND. The CDR3 runs 14 residues from the cysteine to the phenylalanine. Left in the record is the CDR3 DNA by itself, 42 bases read in frame from the first base. Each collaborating institution followed its own protocols to collect whole blood in K2EDTA tubes. Collaborator samples were shipped for TCRbeta analysis as frozen whole blood, isolated PBMCs, or DNA extracted from either sample type. What was sequenced was peripheral blood. This chain joins TRBV19 to TRBJ1-2, and possibly TRBD1, on 5 matching bases. The sequence was collected from a woman older than 75 with acute or convalescent COVID-19. The CDR3 in this case is CASSIYQGNYGYTF. The DNA sequence is TGTGCCAGTAGTATCTATCAGGGAAACTATGGCTACACCTTC.